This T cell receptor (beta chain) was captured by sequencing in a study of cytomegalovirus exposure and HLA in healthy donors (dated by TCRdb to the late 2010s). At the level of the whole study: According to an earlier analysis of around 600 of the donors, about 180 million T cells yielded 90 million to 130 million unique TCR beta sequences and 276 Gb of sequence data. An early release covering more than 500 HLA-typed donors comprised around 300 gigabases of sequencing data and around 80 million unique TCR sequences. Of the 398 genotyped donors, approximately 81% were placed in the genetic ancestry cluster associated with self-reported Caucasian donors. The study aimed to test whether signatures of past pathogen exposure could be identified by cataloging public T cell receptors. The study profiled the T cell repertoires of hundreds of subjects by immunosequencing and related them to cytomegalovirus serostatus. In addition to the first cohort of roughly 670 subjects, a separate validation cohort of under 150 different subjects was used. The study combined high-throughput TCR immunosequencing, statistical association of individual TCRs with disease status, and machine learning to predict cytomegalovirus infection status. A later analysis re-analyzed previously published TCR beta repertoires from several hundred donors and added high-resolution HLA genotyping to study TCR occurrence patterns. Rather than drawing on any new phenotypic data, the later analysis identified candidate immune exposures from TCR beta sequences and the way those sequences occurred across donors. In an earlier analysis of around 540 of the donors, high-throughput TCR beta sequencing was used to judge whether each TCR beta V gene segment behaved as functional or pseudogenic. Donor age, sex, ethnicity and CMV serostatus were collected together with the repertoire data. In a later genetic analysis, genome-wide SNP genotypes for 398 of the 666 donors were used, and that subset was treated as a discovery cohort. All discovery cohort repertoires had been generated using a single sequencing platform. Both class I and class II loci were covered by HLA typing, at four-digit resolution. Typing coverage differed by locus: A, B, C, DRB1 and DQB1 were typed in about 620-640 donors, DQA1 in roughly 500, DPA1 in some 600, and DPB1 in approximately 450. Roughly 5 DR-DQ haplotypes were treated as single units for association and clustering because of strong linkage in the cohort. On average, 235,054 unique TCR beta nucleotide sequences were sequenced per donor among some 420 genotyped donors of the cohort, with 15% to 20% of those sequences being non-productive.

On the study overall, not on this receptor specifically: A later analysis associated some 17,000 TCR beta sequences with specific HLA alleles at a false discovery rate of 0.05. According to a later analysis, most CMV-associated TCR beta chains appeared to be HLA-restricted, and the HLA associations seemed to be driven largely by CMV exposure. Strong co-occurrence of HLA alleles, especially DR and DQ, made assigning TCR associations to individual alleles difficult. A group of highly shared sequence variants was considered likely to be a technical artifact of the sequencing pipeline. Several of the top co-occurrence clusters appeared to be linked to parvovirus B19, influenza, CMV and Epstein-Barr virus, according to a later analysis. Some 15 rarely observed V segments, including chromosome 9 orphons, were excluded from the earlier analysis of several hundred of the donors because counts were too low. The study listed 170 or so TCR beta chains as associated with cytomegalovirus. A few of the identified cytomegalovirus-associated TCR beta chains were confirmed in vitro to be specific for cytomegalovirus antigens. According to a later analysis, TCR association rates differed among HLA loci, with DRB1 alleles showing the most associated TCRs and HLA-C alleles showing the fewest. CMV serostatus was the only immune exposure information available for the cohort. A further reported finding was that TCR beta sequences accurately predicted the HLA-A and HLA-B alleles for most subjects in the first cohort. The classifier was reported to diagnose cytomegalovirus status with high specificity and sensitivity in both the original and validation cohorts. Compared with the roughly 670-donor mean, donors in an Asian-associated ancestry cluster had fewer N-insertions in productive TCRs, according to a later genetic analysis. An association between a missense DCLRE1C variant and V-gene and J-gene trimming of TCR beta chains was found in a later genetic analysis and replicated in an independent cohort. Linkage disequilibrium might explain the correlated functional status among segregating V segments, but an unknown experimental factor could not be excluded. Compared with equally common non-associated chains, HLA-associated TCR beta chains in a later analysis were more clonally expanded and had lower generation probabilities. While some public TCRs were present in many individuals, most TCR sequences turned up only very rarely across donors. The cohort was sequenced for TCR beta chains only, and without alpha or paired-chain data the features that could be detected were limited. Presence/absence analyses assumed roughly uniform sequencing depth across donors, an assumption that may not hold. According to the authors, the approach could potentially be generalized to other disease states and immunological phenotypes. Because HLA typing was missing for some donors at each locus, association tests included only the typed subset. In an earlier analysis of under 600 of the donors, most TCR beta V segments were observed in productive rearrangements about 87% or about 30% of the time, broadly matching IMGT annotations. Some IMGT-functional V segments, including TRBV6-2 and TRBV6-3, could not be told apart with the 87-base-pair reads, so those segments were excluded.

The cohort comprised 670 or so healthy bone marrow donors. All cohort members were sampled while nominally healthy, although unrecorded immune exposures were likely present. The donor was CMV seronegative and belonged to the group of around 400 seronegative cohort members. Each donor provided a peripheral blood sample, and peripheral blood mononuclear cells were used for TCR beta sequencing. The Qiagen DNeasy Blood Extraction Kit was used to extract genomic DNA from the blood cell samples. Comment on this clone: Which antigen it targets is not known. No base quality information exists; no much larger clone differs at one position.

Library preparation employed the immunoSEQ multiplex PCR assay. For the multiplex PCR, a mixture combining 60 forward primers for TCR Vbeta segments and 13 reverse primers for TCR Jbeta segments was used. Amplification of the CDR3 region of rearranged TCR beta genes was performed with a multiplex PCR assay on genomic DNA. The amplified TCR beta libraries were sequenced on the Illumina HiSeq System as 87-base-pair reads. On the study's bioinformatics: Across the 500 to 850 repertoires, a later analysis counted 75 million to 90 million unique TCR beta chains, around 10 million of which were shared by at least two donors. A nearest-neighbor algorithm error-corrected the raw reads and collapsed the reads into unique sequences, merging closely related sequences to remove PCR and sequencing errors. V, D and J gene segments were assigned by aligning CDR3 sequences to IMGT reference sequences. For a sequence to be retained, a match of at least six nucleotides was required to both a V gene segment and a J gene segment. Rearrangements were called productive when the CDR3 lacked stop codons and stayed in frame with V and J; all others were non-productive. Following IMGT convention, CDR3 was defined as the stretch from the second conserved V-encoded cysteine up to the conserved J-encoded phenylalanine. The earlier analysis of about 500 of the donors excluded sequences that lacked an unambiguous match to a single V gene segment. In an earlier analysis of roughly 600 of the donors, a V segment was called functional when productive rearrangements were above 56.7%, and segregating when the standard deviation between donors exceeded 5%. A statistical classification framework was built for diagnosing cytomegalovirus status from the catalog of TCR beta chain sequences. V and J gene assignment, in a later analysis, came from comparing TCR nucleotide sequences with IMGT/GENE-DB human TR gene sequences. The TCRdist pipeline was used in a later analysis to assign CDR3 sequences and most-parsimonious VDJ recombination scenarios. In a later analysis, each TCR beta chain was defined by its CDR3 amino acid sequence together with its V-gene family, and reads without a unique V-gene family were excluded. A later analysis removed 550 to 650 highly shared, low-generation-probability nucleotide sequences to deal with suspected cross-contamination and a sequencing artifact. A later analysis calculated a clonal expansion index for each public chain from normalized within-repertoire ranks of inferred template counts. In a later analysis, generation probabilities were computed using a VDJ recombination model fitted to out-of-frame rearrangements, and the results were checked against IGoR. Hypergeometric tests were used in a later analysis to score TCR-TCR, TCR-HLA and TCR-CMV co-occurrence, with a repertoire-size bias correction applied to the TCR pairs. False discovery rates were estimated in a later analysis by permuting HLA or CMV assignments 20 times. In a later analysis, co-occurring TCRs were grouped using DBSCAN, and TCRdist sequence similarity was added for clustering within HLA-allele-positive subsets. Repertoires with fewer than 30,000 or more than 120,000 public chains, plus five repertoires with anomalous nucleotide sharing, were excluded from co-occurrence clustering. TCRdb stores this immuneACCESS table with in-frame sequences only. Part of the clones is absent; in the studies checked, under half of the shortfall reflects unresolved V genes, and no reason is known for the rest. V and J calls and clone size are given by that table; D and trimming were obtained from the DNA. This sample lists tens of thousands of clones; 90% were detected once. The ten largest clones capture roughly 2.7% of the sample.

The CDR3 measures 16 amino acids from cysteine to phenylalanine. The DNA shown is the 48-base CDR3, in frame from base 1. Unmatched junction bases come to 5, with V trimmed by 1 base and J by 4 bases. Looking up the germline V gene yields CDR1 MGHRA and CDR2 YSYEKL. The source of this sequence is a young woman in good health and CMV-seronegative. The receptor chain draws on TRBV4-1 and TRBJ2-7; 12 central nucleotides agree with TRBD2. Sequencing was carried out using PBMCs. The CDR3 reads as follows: CASSQGLAGAGYEQYF. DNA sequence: TGCGCCAGCAGCCAAGGACTAGCGGGAGCAGGGTACGAGCAGTACTTC.